Following are 6 T cell receptor beta chains from one sample sequenced in a study of CD8+ T cells in alopecia areata. Following extraction, RNA underwent reverse transcription to cDNA, which served as the sequencing template. Profiled with immunoSEQ multiplex PCR; TCRdb holds only in-frame clones, not every one. This table has about 110,000 clones, approximately 60% appearing once. The sequenced material came from CD8+ T cells sorted from blood. All receptors derive from a human donor in good health.

This clone was observed at least ten times. The V gene is TRBV7-9, the J gene TRBJ2-5, with D perhaps TRBD2 (6 bases). The CDR3 extends over 14 amino acids. Germline lookup yields CDR1 SEHNR and CDR2 FQNEAQ (reference sequence). The ends were cut back, 5 bases at V and 4 bases at J, with 14 bases in the middle. CDR3 in DNA: TGTGCCAGCAGCCCTGACGGGACTTCAGAGACCCAGTACTTC. This gives the protein CASSPDGTSETQYF. Looking up the rest from reference TRBV7-9 and TRBJ2-5 gives the full variable domain: DTGVSQNPRHKITKRGQNVTFRCDPISEHNRLYWYRQTLGQGPEFLTYFQNEAQLEKSRLLSDRFSAERPKGSFSTLEIQRTEQGDSAMYLCASSPDGTSETQYFGPGTRLLVL.

This chain joins TRBV9 and TRBJ1-4; D is unclear. Looked up from germline, CDR1 is SGDLS and CDR2 is YYNGEE. The CDR3 is 13 amino acids. Trimming pared 0 bases from V and 6 bases from J, leaving 6 bases between. The chain's CDR3 is CASSVEPYEKLFF. DNA for the CDR3: TGTGCCAGCAGCGTAGAACCATATGAAAAACTGTTTTTT.

V gene TRBV9 combines with J gene TRBJ1-2; D not certain. V was cut by 1 base and J by 4 bases, with 5 bases left in between. Germline-derived CDR1 and CDR2 are SGDLS and YYNGEE. There are 12 residues in the CDR3. The CDR3 DNA is TGTGCCAGCAGCGTATCCAGCTATGGCTACACCTTC. Encoded protein: CASSVSSYGYTF.

The chain has TRBV6-1 and TRBJ2-7; D might be TRBD2 (6 bases). CDR3 length equals 16 residues. The germline V and J ends were trimmed by 1 base and 0 bases, with 13 bases remaining between them. Germline V CDR1 and CDR2: MNHNS, SASEGT. CDR3 DNA: TGTGCCAGCAGTGAAGGGGGCTACGGGGGCTCCTACGAGCAGTACTTC. Translating it yields CASSEGGYGGSYEQYF.

This clone appeared a few times. The V and J genes are TRBV5-4 and TRBJ1-3; no clear D. Trimming pared 5 bases from V and 0 bases from J, leaving 12 bases between. In germline, CDR1 is SGHNT, CDR2 YYREEE (reference sequence). The CDR3 extends over 15 amino acids. The CDR3 coding sequence is TGTGCCAGCAGTCGGCAGCGTGGCTCTGGAAACACCATATATTTT. This encodes CASSRQRGSGNTIYF. The full variable domain, with the rest looked up from reference TRBV5-4 and TRBJ1-3, is ETGVTQSPTHLIKTRGQQVTLRCSSQSGHNTVSWYQQALGQGPQFIFQYYREEENGRGNFPPRFSGLQFPNYSSELNVNALELDDSALYLCASSRQRGSGNTIYFGEGSWLTVV.

The rearrangement links TRBV27 to TRBJ2-7; 7 bases map to TRBD1. Losses at the gene ends were 2 bases for V and 1 base for J; bases not matched to a gene: 5. The germline gives CDR1 MNHEY, CDR2 SMNVEV (reference sequence). The CDR3 length is 15 residues. The CDR3 nucleotides read TGTGCCAGCAGTTTAGACAGGGATAGGTCCTACGAGCAGTACTTC. It yields the protein CASSLDRDRSYEQYF.